The sequence of this T cell receptor beta chain was determined in a study of cytomegalovirus exposure and HLA in healthy donors. Turning to the study itself: Previous work identified roughly 110 million unique TCR beta sequences from about 179 million T cells.

About this clone itself: The antigen is unknown.

Unrecorded immune exposure was likely among donors, who were nominally healthy when sampled. 60 Vbeta and 13 Jbeta primers were used in PCR. TCRdb keeps only in-frame clones here, not all; method: immunoSEQ multiplex PCR. This sample has 65,000 to 85,000 clones, with just over 85% found just once. Broader study findings: Cytomegalovirus association was listed for 164 TCR beta chains.

The clonotype comes from a woman in her thirties in good health and CMV-seronegative. Source material: PBMCs.

Here the CDR3 DNA reads TGTGCCAGCAGCCCCTCAATCGGGGGTTCCTACGAAAAACTGTTTTTT. As protein: CASSPSIGGSYEKLFF. The J gene is TRBJ1-4, the V gene TRBV11-2; possible D gene TRBD1, 5 bases. Germline values: CDR1 SGHAT, CDR2 FQNNGV. This CDR3 spans 16 amino acids. The V end lost 5 bases, the J end lost 8 bases, and 21 bases lay between the germline ends.